This TCR beta chain emerged from a study of Ad26.COV2.S vaccination and SARS-CoV-2 variants. Study summary: Of the COV1001 trial arms, the Ad26.COV2.S arm included the donor. Intramuscular Ad26.COV2.S doses were given once or twice, 56 days apart.

Findings of the study overall: Vaccine and placebo groups showed comparable non-spike TCR breadth. Higher spike-specific TCR breadth was found in vaccine recipients than in placebo recipients.

The table came from immunoSEQ multiplex PCR; TCRdb's copy has only in-frame clones and leaves some out. Among fewer than 900,000 clones, approximately 88% were seen once, and the ten largest hold approximately 1.5%. Germline V gene sequence: CDR1 SGHVS, CDR2 FQNEAQ. The CDR3 spans 17 residues. V shed 3 bases and J 1 base; nucleotides not matched to a gene: 2. For this clone: Antigen specificity is unknown.

Treatment denoted: 19 received Ad26.COV2.S at low or high dose, single or two shots; five or six received placebo; per-sample allocation not given. Day 63 following the first vaccine or placebo injection was when the samples were taken. The genes are TRBV7-8 and TRBJ2-1; 14 nucleotides line up with TRBD2. Sequenced material: peripheral blood, taken in a trial of Ad26.COV2.S vaccine versus placebo. This receptor was taken from a person between 18 and 65 years old who received the Ad26.COV2.S COVID-19 vaccine or a placebo. In DNA, the CDR3 is TGTGCCAGCAGCTTCCGACTAGCGGGGGGGTCCTACAATGAGCAGTTCTTC. It translates to CASSFRLAGGSYNEQFF. Looking up the rest from reference TRBV7-8 and TRBJ2-1 gives the full variable domain: GAGVSQSPRYKVAKRGQDVALRCDPISGHVSLFWYQQALGQGPEFLTYFQNEAQLDKSGLPSDRFFAERPEGSVSTLKIQRTQQEDSAVYLCASSFRLAGGSYNEQFFGPGTRLTVL.